This T cell receptor beta chain was observed in a study of T cell responses to AZD1222 COVID-19 vaccine. About this clone itself: Its antigen is unknown.

The V and J ends lost 4 bases and 4 bases respectively, with 17 bases between them. Germline CDR1 and CDR2: LGHNA and YNFKEQ. This CDR3 comprises 15 residues. Assay used: immunoSEQ multiplex PCR; TCRdb lists only in-frame clones, some missing. Of 140,000 to 150,000 clones listed, 92% were seen once; the top ten hold 3% to 4%. Overall study findings and caveats: Females made up more of the donors, who were largely white British, and clonal diversity may have come out too low. Spike was spanned by vaccine-associated CD4 TCRs, which were dominant at 160-218 and 743-854.

Sample: peripheral blood, taken 28 days after the second AZD1222 dose. This clonotype was obtained from an adult who received the AZD1222 COVID-19 vaccine. The V and J genes are TRBV4-2 and TRBJ2-7; TRBD2 is a possible D gene (6 bases). CDR3 nucleotides: TGTGCCAGCAGCCCTACCGGGACGGGGGATTACGAGCAGTACTTC. Translation gives CASSPTGTGDYEQYF.